This passage covers 17 T cell receptor beta chains from one sample sequenced in a study of CD8+ T cells in alopecia areata. Extracted RNA was reverse transcribed into cDNA, the sequencing template. TCRdb's copy holds only in-frame clones and misses some; the assay was immunoSEQ multiplex PCR. Observed in the sample are 270,000 or so clones, none of them singletons. A sort of pooled cutaneous lymph node cells used CD4, CD8alpha, NKG2D, NKG2ACE and other stains. The sample was CD4+ T cells sorted from a lymph node. The source is a C3H/HeJ mouse with alopecia areata. The strain's MHC: H2-k.

This clone was seen a few times. The gene names given are mouse names. The CDR3 is cut off 4 residues early in the read; its end comes from the germline J gene. Other DNA sequences in the same sample also yield this CDR3. The rearrangement uses TRBV17 and TRBJ2-1, with TRBD1 matching 9 bases. The J segment lost 3 bases and the V segment lost 4 bases, leaving 1 base of the junction unmatched. From germline, CDR1 is MNHDT and CDR2 YYDKIL. The CDR3 contains 14 residues. The CDR3 bases that were read are TGTGCTAGCAGTAAGACAGGGGGCTATGCT. It yields the protein CASSKTGGYA. The CDR3 in its entirety is CASSKTGGYAEQFF.

Remarks on this clone: The gene names here belong to mouse. The read comes to an end 4 residues before the CDR3 does, leaving the germline J gene to fill in the end. This chain links TRBV1 with TRBJ2-2, with D possibly TRBD1 on 5 matching bases. CDR3 length: 14 amino acids. The germline V gene has CDR1 NSQYPW and CDR2 LRSPGD (reference sequence). V lost 6 bases, J lost 4 bases, and 12 bases lay in between. The CDR3 reads CTCRHQGGTGQLYF. The part of the CDR3 DNA that was read is TGCACCTGCAGGCACCAGGGAGGCACCGGG.

This clone has a handful of counts. The listed genes are named as in mouse. The read ends 4 residues shy of where the CDR3 ends; the end is completed using the germline J gene. This chain links TRBV13-1 with TRBJ1-1; 7 bases line up with TRBD1. There are 14 residues in the CDR3. J was trimmed by 2 bases and V by 1 base; bases with no gene match: 2. Germline V gene sequence: CDR1 NSHNY, CDR2 SYGAGN. Incomplete CDR3 DNA: TGTGCCAGCAGTGATAGGGACAGCAACACA. Its protein product is CASSDRDSNT. The complete CDR3 sequence is CASSDRDSNTEVFF.

As for this clone: Gene labels here are mouse ones. The CDR3 end lies 4 residues beyond the end of the read and is filled in from the germline J gene. The rearrangement uses TRBV16 and TRBJ2-4, with 9 bases identical to TRBD2. The CDR3 is 12 residues long. The germline gives CDR1 SGHSA, CDR2 FRNQAP. This CDR3 is CANRLGANTLYF. The CDR3 DNA, read in part, is TGTGCAAACCGACTGGGGGCAAAC. The full variable domain, in which reference TRBV16 and TRBJ2-4 provide the parts outside the CDR3, is NAGVIQTPRHKVTGKGQEATLWCEPISGHSAVFWYRQTIVQGLEFLTYFRNQAPIDDSGMPKERFSAQMPNQSHSTLKIQSTQPQDSAVYLCANRLGANTLYFGAGTRLSVL.

In its sample, this clone was seen a few times. Each gene name is a mouse one. The read gets to within 4 residues of the CDR3 end, and the germline J gene fills in the rest. V and J are TRBV13-3 and TRBJ2-7; D unresolved. In germline, CDR1 is NNHDY, CDR2 SYVADS. The CDR3 length is 10 residues. CDR3 DNA (partial): TGTGCCAGCAGTGCTTAT. As protein: CASSAY. Given in full, the CDR3 is CASSAYEQYF.

There are a few counts of this clone. A much larger clone differs from this one at a single base, so this may be a read error. Genes here carry mouse names. The CDR3 goes on 4 residues after the read ends, and that part is filled in from the germline J gene. Other DNA sequences of this sample code for an identical CDR3. This chain links TRBV13-3 with TRBJ2-7, with D hard to call. The CDR3 runs to 11 residues. Germline CDR1 is NNHDY and CDR2 is SYVADS. CDR3 loop: CASSDSYEQYF. The CDR3 DNA, read in part, is TGTGCCAGCAGTGACAGTTAT.

This clone was seen a few times. Gene and germline names: mouse. Other DNA sequences from this sample encode an identical CDR3 as well. Here the CDR3 reads CASSDEGSDYTF. CDR3 bases read: TGTGCCAGCAGTGATGAAGGCTCC. The chain combines TRBV13-1 with TRBJ1-2, with no clear D. The CDR3 extends 4 residues past the end of the read, so its final part is completed from the germline J gene. CDR1 NSHNY and CDR2 SYGAGN come from the germline V gene. The V end was cut by 0 bases, the J end by 4 bases, with 4 bases between. This CDR3 is 12 amino acids long.

Concerning this clone: Here the gene names and germline are mouse. The sequenced CDR3 bases are TGTGCCAGCAGTCCGCGGACAGGGGAAAAC. Amino acids: CASSPRTGEN. The full CDR3 is CASSPRTGENTLYF. The chain employs TRBV14 and TRBJ2-4, with 9 bases fitting TRBD1. With the read ending 4 residues before the CDR3 end, the germline J gene is used to fill in that end. The CDR3 loop spans 14 amino acids. Germline CDR1 is SGHDT and CDR2 is FRDEAV.

Points on this clone: The gene symbols are mouse symbols. The read ends 4 residues shy of where the CDR3 ends; the end is completed using the germline J gene. V is TRBV13-3 and J is TRBJ2-1, with D possibly being TRBD2 (6 bases). The germline gives CDR1 NNHDY, CDR2 SYVADS. The CDR3 extends over 15 amino acids. V gave up 1 base and J gave up 3 bases, with 11 bases separating them. Incomplete CDR3 DNA: TGTGCCAGCAGTGATAGCCGGGGGGTCTATGCT. It specifies CASSDSRGVYA. The full CDR3 is CASSDSRGVYAEQFF.

This clone showed up just a few times. The gene symbols are mouse symbols. The missing CDR3 end, 4 residues past where the read stops, is filled in from the germline J gene. Other DNA sequences in the same sample also yield this CDR3. The chain has TRBV5 and TRBJ2-5; 12 bases agree with TRBD2. Germline V gene lookup returns CDR1 LGHNA and CDR2 YNLKQL (reference sequence). This CDR3 region has 15 residues. The CDR3 DNA, read in part, is TGTGCCAGCAGCCAGACTGGGGGGGCGCCAGAC. Amino acid sequence: CASSQTGGAPD. The entire CDR3 protein reads CASSQTGGAPDTQYF.

As regards this clone: Genes and germline are mouse. The read terminates 3 residues ahead of where the CDR3 ends, so the germline J gene completes it. This specimen includes other DNA sequences encoding the same CDR3. The V call is TRBV1, the J call TRBJ1-6; tentative D call: TRBD1 (5 bases). TRBJ1-6 is recorded as an ORF, its role being uncertain. The CDR3 sequence is 16 residues long. Germline V lookup: CDR1 NSQYPW, CDR2 LRSPGD (reference sequence). The V end lost 0 bases, the J end lost 1 base, and 7 bases lay between the germline ends. The CDR3 here is CTCSADRGSYNSPLYF. The sequenced CDR3 bases are TGCACCTGCAGTGCAGATAGGGGATCCTATAATTCGCCC.

To note about this clone: Gene names and germline match the mouse. The read falls 4 residues short of the CDR3 end, and the missing part is taken from the germline J gene. Within the sample, other DNA sequences also encode this same CDR3. This sequence joins TRBV19 and TRBJ2-7; 10 positions agree with TRBD1. CDR1 is FNHDT, CDR2 SITEND, per germline (reference sequence). The CDR3 consists of 15 residues. The part of the CDR3 DNA that was read is TGTGCCAGCAGTATACCGGGACAGGGGAGTTAT. Translated, it gives CASSIPGQGSY. The full CDR3 sequence reads CASSIPGQGSYEQYF.

This clone was counted between two and nine times. Gene names follow the mouse nomenclature. The read is 4 residues too short to cover the CDR3 end, so that end is filled in from the germline J gene. The chain couples TRBV5 to TRBJ1-1, with 9 bases aligning to TRBD1. This CDR3 is built from 15 residues. Unmatched junction bases numbered 5, after V lost 5 bases and J lost 1 base. Germline-derived CDR1 and CDR2 are LGHNA and YNLKQL (reference sequence). The CDR3 DNA, read in part, is TGTGCCAGCAGCGGACAGGGGTTGATAAACACA. It encodes CASSGQGLINT. The CDR3, in full, reads CASSGQGLINTEVFF.

This clone was counted only a few times. The listed genes are named as in mouse. With the read ending 3 residues before the CDR3 end, the germline J gene is used to fill in that end. The chain links TRBV19 to TRBJ1-6, with D perhaps matching TRBD1 (6 bases). TRBJ1-6 counts as an open reading frame of uncertain function. From germline, CDR1 is FNHDT and CDR2 SITEND (reference sequence). V lost 3 bases and J 0 bases, leaving 10 bases between the germline ends. The CDR3 is 16 amino acids. The chain's CDR3 is CASSNRVNSYNSPLYF. Partial CDR3 DNA: TGTGCCAGCAGTAACAGGGTGAATTCCTATAATTCGCCC.

In regard to this clone: Here the gene names and germline are mouse. The part of the CDR3 DNA that was read is TGTGCCAGCAGCTCAAGGGGAGGGACCGGG. This sequence encodes CASSSRGGTG. The full CDR3 is CASSSRGGTGQLYF. V is TRBV13-3 and J is TRBJ2-2; D is possibly TRBD1 (5 bases). Sequencing ends 4 residues short of the CDR3 end; the germline J gene provides the rest. CDR1 is NNHDY and CDR2 is SYVADS in the germline V gene. This CDR3 spans 14 amino acids. V lost 5 bases to trimming and J lost 5 bases, with 13 bases between them.

As concerns this clone: The listed genes are named as in mouse. The missing CDR3 end, 4 residues past where the read stops, is filled in from the germline J gene. V usage is TRBV13-1 and J usage is TRBJ2-4; D might be TRBD2 (7 bases). CDR1 is NSHNY, CDR2 SYGAGN, per germline. Trimming pared 0 bases from V and 0 bases from J, leaving 8 bases between. The CDR3 sequence is 15 residues long. CDR3 bases read: TGTGCCAGCAGTGATGGGGGGGCTAGTCAAAAC. It translates to CASSDGGASQN. The full-length CDR3 reads as CASSDGGASQNTLYF.

This clone turned up a few times. The germline and genes are mouse ones. The read is 4 residues too short to cover the CDR3 end, so that end is filled in from the germline J gene. This sequence joins TRBV13-3 and TRBJ2-3; 11 bases fit TRBD2. The trim removed 3 bases at V and 0 bases at J, leaving 3 bases unmatched. There are 16 residues in the CDR3. In germline, CDR1 is NNHDY, CDR2 SYVADS. The CDR3 bases that were read are TGTGCCAGCAGTGGGGGACTGGGGGTTAGTGCAGAA. It yields the protein CASSGGLGVSAE. The whole CDR3 sequence reads CASSGGLGVSAETLYF.